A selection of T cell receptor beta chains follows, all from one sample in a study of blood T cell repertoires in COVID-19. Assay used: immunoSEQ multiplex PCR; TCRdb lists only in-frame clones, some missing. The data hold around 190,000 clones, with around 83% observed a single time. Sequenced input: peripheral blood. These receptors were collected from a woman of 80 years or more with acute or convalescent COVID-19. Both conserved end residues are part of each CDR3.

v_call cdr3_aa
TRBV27 CASSRNRKTGGAYGYTF
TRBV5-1 CASRAQMASSGELFF
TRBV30 CAWRIQGAPGNTIYF
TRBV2 CASIGQGGYQPQHF
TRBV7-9 CASSYQGNNEKLFF
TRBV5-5 CASSLGPKIMATEAFF
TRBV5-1 CASSYDGDYGYTF
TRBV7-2 CASSFAPTRGTEAFF
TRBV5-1 CASMTSGNSYEQYF
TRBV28 CATRTGSSYNSPLHF
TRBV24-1 CATSDLLDEQFF
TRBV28 CASSLSRGKATVVEQYF
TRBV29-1 CSVRWLGGGNEQFF
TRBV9 CASTLGSVGGANYGYTF
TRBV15 CATSRGDRAPYEQYF
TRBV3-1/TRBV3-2 CAISKGGGHSEQFF
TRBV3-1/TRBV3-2 CASSQEVRATQYF
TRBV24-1 CATSDLARGASGRNEQFF
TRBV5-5 CASSLVAGANVLTF
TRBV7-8 CASTIQGADTEAFF
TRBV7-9 CASSLGWGTSGKLGETQYF
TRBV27 CASSPRGHLPSGYSNQPQHF
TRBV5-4 CASSGLPRQGTYEQYF
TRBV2 CASVRDSYNEQFF
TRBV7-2 CASSLRPSREVWGGQFF
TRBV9 CASSARQATEAFF
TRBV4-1 CASSISIRWELFF
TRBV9 CASSVATGGQGKGYTF
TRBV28 CASRMGQDQPQHF
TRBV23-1 CAPPQLIRPLGGGDSNDTQYF
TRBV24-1 CATSDAGTSGYTGELFF
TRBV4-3 CASSQEDRGGNTIYF
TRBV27 CASSYPGGPWTGELFF
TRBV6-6 CASSLAPGLAGDRYNEQFF
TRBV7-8 CASSLSTGLWAFF
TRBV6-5 CASSYADGDTEAFF
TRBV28 CASSRGTGNGEQFF
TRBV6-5 CASTDGGLDGEQYF
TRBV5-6 CASSIDRNQPQHF